The 5 T cell receptor beta chains given below trace back to one sample, sequenced in a study of blood T cell repertoires in COVID-19 (dated by TCRdb to between 2020 and 2021). The receptor library was made with the immunoSEQ multiplex PCR assay. This immuneACCESS table, as held by TCRdb, lists in-frame sequences with V and J called but not all clones. Of the missing ones, under half trace to an unresolved V gene in checked studies; the others have no known cause. The sample table lists around 250,000 clones, approximately 90% of them with a count of one. Roughly 4% of the sample is taken by the ten largest. Sequencing was done on a sample of peripheral blood. These receptors were collected from a man between 18 and 35 years old with active or convalescent COVID-19.

V is TRBV4-1 and J is TRBJ2-7; possibly TRBD2 for D (6 bases). CDR1 MGHRA and CDR2 YSYEKL come from the germline V gene. V shed 4 bases and J shed 6 bases, with 10 bases lying between them. The CDR3 has 12 amino acids. The CDR3 DNA reads TGCGCCAGCAGCCCATTGGGGGGCGAGCAGTACTTC. This gives the protein CASSPLGGEQYF.

CDR3 DNA sequence: TGTGCCAGCAGTGATGATAGGAGCGTGGGGAGCCAGTACTTC. Amino acids: CASSDDRSVGSQYF. J is TRBJ2-5 and V is TRBV2; possibly TRBD2 for D (5 bases). V was clipped by 3 bases and J by 10 bases, with 18 bases between them. The CDR3 is made up of 14 amino acids. In germline, CDR1 is SNHLY, CDR2 FYNNEI.

The rearrangement uses TRBV5-1 and TRBJ1-2, with TRBD1 as a possible D gene (5 bases). Germline V CDR1 and CDR2: SGHRS, YFSETQ. This CDR3 spans 15 amino acids. V lost 3 bases and J 8 bases, leaving 20 bases between the germline ends. The CDR3 coding sequence is TGCGCCAGCAGCTCTAAACCGGGGGAGGCTTTGGGCTACACCTTC. Translating gives CASSSKPGEALGYTF.

The CDR3 DNA reads as TGTGCCAGCAGAAGGACAGAGCGAGACTATGGCTACACCTTC. Residues: CASRRTERDYGYTF. The chain has TRBV6-1 and TRBJ1-2; a weak D match, TRBD1 (6 bases). Germline V gene lookup returns CDR1 MNHNS and CDR2 SASEGT. The CDR3 is made up of 14 amino acids. The V and J ends lost 6 bases and 3 bases respectively, with 14 bases between them.

The chain uses TRBV15 and TRBJ1-3; D possibly corresponds to TRBD1 (5 bases). The length of the CDR3 is 16 residues. The germline V and J ends were trimmed by 0 bases and 1 base, with 10 bases remaining between them. The germline CDR1 and CDR2 sequences are LNHNV and YYDKDF (reference sequence). The CDR3 DNA reads as TGTGCCACCAGCAGAGATAAGGGGCTGTCTGGAAACACCATATATTTT. Amino acid sequence: CATSRDKGLSGNTIYF.